This T cell receptor (beta chain) is drawn from a study of blood T cell repertoires in COVID-19. This clone was seen a single time. V trimming: 1 base; J trimming: 4 bases; junction bases outside the gene matches: 5. The CDR3 is 15 amino acids. The V gene's germline CDR1 is SGHTA and CDR2 FQGNSA. Here immunoSEQ multiplex PCR was the method, and the copy in TCRdb shows in-frame clones only, minus some. The sample consists of some 150,000 clones, roughly 88% of them appearing once. This chain links TRBV7-2 with TRBJ2-5, with 8 bases aligning to TRBD2. Sequenced input: peripheral blood. This receptor was obtained from an older woman with acute or convalescent COVID-19. The CDR3 coding sequence is TGTGCCAGCAGCTTAGGCGGGGGGCCAGGAGAGACCCAGTACTTC. Residues: CASSLGGGPGETQYF.